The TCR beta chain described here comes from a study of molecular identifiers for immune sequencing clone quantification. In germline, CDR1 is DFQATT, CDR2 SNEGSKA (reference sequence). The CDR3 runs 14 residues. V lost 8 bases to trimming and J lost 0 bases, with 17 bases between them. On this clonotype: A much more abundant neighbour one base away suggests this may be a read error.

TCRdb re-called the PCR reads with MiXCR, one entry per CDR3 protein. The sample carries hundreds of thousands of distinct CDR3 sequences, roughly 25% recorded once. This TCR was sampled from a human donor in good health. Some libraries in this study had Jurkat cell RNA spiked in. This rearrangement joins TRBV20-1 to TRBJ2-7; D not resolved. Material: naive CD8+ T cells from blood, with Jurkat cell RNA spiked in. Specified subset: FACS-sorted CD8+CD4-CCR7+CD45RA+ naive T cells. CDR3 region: CSPRGRGVSYEQYF. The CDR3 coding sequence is TGCAGTCCCCGAGGCCGAGGCGTCTCCTACGAGCAGTACTTC.